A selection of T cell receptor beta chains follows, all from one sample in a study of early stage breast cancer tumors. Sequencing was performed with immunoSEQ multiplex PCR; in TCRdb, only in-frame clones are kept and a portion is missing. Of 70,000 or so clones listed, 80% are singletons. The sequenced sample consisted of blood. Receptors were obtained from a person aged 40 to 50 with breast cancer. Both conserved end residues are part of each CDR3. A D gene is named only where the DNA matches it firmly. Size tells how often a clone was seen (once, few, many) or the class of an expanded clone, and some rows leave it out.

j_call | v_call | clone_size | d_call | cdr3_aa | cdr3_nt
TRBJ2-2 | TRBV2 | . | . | CASSDDTGELFF | TGTGCCAGCAGTGACGATACCGGGGAGCTGTTTTTT
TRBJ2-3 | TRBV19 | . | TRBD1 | CASSQGQGTDTQYF | TGTGCCAGTAGCCAGGGACAGGGAACAGATACGCAGTATTTT
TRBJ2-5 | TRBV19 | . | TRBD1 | CASSMDRGLGETQYF | TGTGCCAGTAGTATGGACAGGGGGCTAGGTGAGACCCAGTACTTC
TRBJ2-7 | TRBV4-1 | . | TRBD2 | CASSQDTLAGIFYEQYF | TGCGCCAGCAGCCAAGACACGCTAGCGGGGATTTTCTACGAGCAGTACTTC
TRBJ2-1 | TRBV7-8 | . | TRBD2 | CASSFHSSGQEQFF | TGTGCCAGCAGCTTCCACTCTAGCGGCCAGGAGCAGTTCTTC
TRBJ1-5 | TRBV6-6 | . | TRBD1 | CASSYSGTGGDQPQHF | TGTGCCAGCAGTTATTCCGGGACAGGGGGCGACCAGCCCCAGCATTTT
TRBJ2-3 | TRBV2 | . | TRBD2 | CASTVAGVTDTQYF | TGTGCCAGCACCGTAGCGGGAGTCACAGATACGCAGTATTTT
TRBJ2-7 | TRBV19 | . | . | CASSMRVDYTYEQYF | TGTGCCAGTAGTATGAGGGTGGACTATACCTACGAGCAGTACTTC
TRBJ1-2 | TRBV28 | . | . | CASSSGTAWGYTF | TGTGCCAGCAGTTCCGGGACGGCCTGGGGCTACACCTTC
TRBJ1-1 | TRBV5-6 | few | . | CASSLNFLNTEAFF | TGTGCCAGCAGCTTGAATTTTCTGAACACTGAAGCTTTCTTT
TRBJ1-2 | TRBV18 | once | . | CASSPLPQESVDYGYTF | TGTGCCAGCTCACCACTGCCGCAAGAATCGGTAGACTATGGCTACACCTTC
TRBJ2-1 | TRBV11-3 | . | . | CASSLDVKEVNEQFF | TGTGCCAGCAGCTTAGATGTTAAAGAAGTTAATGAGCAGTTCTTC
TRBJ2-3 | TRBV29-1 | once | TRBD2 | CSVYSGSGTDTQYF | TGCAGCGTCTATAGCGGGAGCGGGACAGATACGCAGTATTTT
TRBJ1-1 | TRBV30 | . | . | CAWSVKQREAFF | TGTGCCTGGAGTGTAAAGCAGCGTGAAGCTTTCTTT
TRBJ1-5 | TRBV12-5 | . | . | CASGKGQGSGNQPQHF | TGTGCTAGTGGTAAAGGGCAGGGATCGGGCAATCAGCCCCAGCATTTT
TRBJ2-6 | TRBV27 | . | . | CASSFSGAGANVLTF | TGTGCCAGCAGTTTTTCGGGGGCCGGGGCCAACGTCCTGACTTTC
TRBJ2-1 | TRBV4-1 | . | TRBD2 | CASSLQRGPSSYNEQFF | TGCGCCAGCAGTCTACAGCGGGGGCCTAGCTCCTACAATGAGCAGTTCTTC
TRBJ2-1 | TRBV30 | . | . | CAWSLLAFEQFF | TGTGCCTGGAGTCTTCTAGCGTTTGAGCAGTTCTTC
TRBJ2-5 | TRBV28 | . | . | CASSLAGPGWTQYF | TGTGCCAGCAGTTTAGCGGGGCCTGGATGGACCCAGTACTTC
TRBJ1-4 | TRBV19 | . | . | CASSVLRGEKLFF | TGTGCCAGTAGTGTTTTGAGGGGGGAAAAACTGTTTTTT
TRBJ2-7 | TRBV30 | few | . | CACESGLSYEQYF | TGTGCCTGTGAGTCGGGTCTCTCCTACGAGCAGTACTTC
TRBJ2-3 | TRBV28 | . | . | CASSPRATRSTDTQYF | TGTGCCAGCAGTCCCCGGGCTACTAGGAGCACAGATACGCAGTATTTT
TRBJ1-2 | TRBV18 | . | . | CASSPLEGLGYGYTF | TGTGCCAGCTCACCACTCGAGGGGTTAGGCTATGGCTACACCTTC
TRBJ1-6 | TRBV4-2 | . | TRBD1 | CASSQDEETGAFSPLHF | TGTGCCAGCAGCCAAGATGAAGAGACAGGGGCGTTCTCACCCCTCCACTTT
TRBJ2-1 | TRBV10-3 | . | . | CAISKDGNNEQFF | TGTGCCATCAGTAAGGACGGGAACAATGAGCAGTTCTTC
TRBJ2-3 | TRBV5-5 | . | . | CASSTLSSTDTQYF | TGTGCCAGCTCGACCCTCTCCAGCACAGATACGCAGTATTTT
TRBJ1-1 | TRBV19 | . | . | CASRATGIREDTEAFF | TGTGCCAGTAGAGCCACAGGCATTAGGGAGGACACTGAAGCTTTCTTT
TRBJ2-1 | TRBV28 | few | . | CASKYRSAYNEQFF | TGTGCCAGCAAGTACAGGTCGGCCTACAATGAGCAGTTCTTC
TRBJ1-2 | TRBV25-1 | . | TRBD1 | CASSAAGRGPYGYTF | TGTGCCAGCAGTGCTGCAGGGAGGGGGCCTTATGGCTACACCTTC
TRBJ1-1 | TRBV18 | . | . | CASSPFGAGTEAFF | TGTGCCAGCTCACCGTTTGGGGCTGGGACTGAAGCTTTCTTT
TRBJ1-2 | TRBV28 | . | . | CASKTGKNYGYTF | TGTGCCAGCAAAACAGGGAAAAACTATGGCTACACCTTC
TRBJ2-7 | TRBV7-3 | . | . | CASGSGNYEQYF | TGTGCCAGCGGTTCCGGAAACTACGAGCAGTACTTC
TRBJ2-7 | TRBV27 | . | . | CASSPGTTTYEQYF | TGTGCCAGCAGTCCAGGGACGACGACCTACGAGCAGTACTTC
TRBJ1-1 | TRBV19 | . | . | CASSNSQVNTEAFF | TGTGCCAGTAGTAACTCCCAGGTGAACACTGAAGCTTTCTTT
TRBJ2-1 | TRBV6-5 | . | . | CASSYSRKGTYNEQFF | TGTGCCAGCAGTTACTCAAGGAAGGGGACCTACAATGAGCAGTTCTTC
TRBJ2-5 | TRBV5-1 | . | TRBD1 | CASLPTGGAKETQYF | TGCGCCAGCCTCCCGACAGGGGGCGCGAAAGAGACCCAGTACTTC
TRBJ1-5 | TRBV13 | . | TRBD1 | CASSSGQGGGPQHF | TGTGCCAGCAGCTCCGGACAGGGTGGTGGGCCCCAGCATTTT
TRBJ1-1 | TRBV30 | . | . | CAWTGMNTEAFF | TGTGCCTGGACAGGGATGAACACTGAAGCTTTCTTT
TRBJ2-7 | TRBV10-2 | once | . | CASSVTHSYEQYF | TGCGCCAGCAGTGTAACCCACTCCTACGAGCAGTACTTC
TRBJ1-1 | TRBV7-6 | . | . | CASSPKAGLGAFF | TGTGCCAGCAGCCCAAAGGCGGGGCTTGGAGCTTTCTTT
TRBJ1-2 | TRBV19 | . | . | CASSPGLFNYGYTF | TGTGCCAGTAGTCCCGGACTCTTTAACTATGGCTACACCTTC
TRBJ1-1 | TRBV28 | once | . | CASSLRVITEAFF | TGTGCCAGCAGCCTCAGGGTTATCACTGAAGCTTTCTTT
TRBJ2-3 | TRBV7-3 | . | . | CASGVPNTDTQYF | TGTGCCAGCGGGGTCCCCAACACAGATACGCAGTATTTT
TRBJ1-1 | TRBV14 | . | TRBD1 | CASRYGQGRAFF | TGTGCCAGCAGATACGGACAGGGAAGGGCTTTCTTT
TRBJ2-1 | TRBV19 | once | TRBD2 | CASSIGGGRSNEQFF | TGTGCCAGTAGTATCGGAGGCGGGAGAAGTAATGAGCAGTTCTTC
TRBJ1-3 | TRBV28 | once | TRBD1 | CASSLGQGFTVSGNTIYF | TGTGCCAGCAGTTTAGGACAGGGGTTTACGGTCTCTGGAAACACCATATATTTT
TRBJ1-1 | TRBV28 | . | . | CASRKGFTEAFF | TGTGCCAGCAGAAAAGGGTTCACTGAAGCTTTCTTT
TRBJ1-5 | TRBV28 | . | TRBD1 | CASSFPGQGPNQPQHF | TGTGCCAGCAGCTTCCCGGGACAGGGACCTAATCAGCCCCAGCATTTT
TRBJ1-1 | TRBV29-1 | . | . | CSVVWDPTSYAFF | TGCAGCGTTGTATGGGACCCAACTTCATACGCTTTCTTT
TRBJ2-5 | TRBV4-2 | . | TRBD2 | CASSQGASSGKFEETQYF | TGTGCCAGCAGCCAAGGGGCGTCTAGCGGGAAGTTTGAAGAGACCCAGTACTTC
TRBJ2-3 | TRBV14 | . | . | CASSPPLGSGTDTQYF | TGTGCCAGCAGCCCCCCACTAGGGTCAGGCACAGATACGCAGTATTTT
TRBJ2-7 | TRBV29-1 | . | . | CSVVAGLSYEQYF | TGCAGCGTTGTGGCGGGACTCTCCTACGAGCAGTACTTC
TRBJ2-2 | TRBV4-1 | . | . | CASSQVGGTGELFF | TGCGCCAGCAGCCAAGTTGGAGGGACCGGGGAGCTGTTTTTT
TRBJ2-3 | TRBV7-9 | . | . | CASSLDGVGDTQYF | TGTGCCAGCAGCTTAGACGGGGTTGGAGATACGCAGTATTTT